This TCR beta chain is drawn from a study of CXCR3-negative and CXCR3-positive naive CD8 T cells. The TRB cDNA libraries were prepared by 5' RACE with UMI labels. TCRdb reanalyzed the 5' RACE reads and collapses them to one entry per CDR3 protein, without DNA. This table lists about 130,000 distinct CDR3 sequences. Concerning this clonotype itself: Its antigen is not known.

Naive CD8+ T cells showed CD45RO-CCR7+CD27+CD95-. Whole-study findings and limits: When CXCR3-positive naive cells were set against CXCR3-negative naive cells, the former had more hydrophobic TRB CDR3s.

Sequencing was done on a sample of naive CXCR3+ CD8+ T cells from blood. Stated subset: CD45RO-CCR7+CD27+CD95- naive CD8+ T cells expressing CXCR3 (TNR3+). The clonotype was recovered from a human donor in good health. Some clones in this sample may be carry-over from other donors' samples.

This CDR3 reads CATSRDTGSGYTF. This chain joins TRBV15 and TRBJ1-2; TCRdb picks TRBD1, but there is no DNA to check that call. Germline CDR1 is LNHNV and CDR2 is YYDKDF (reference sequence). CDR3 length equals 13 residues.